One T cell receptor (beta chain) is described in this entry. Relative to the germline gene, one junction end is altered; a read error may explain this. The record originates from a study of blood T cell repertoires in COVID-19. The overall study: Specimens from acute and convalescent COVID-19 originated in the United States, Italy and Spain. The analysed material was cDNA or gDNA that came from T cells, B-cell-depleted T cells, or PBMCs.

The repertoire was sequenced with immunoSEQ multiplex PCR; TCRdb's copy has only in-frame clones and lacks some. The sample lists 250,000 to 300,000 clones; about four fifths were seen once. This receptor was identified in a man older than 75 with acute or convalescent COVID-19. Material: peripheral blood.

In nucleotides, the CDR3 is TGTGCCAGCAGATCCCTCCGGGGCGGGAGGGCCATATTC. Encoded protein: CASRSLRGGRAIF. The rearrangement links TRBV28 to TRBJ2-7, with 9 bases matching TRBD2. Germline V gives CDR1 MDHEN, CDR2 SYDVKM. This CDR3 spans 13 amino acids.